Each of the 25 T cell receptor beta chains below was sequenced from the same sample in a study of cytomegalovirus exposure and HLA in healthy donors. Primers for the PCR totalled 60 Vbeta and 13 Jbeta. Profiling relied on immunoSEQ multiplex PCR, and the TCRdb table lists in-frame clones only, not all of them. This sample's table reports approximately 61,000 clones. Material: PBMCs. The source is a woman younger than 35 in good health and CMV-seronegative.

The rearrangement uses TRBV28 and TRBJ1-5; 7 bases line up with TRBD1. This CDR3 spans 15 amino acids. Germline assignment: CDR1 MDHEN and CDR2 SYDVKM. V lost 3 bases, J lost 3 bases, and 5 bases stayed unmatched. This CDR3 is CASSFGGTANQPQHF. The CDR3 nucleotides read TGTGCCAGCAGTTTCGGTGGGACAGCCAATCAGCCCCAGCATTTT.

To note about this clone: A junction boundary mismatches the germline segment, possibly from a read error. The chain couples TRBV6-5 to TRBJ1-6; D gene ambiguous. The CDR3 has 15 residues. Germline loops: CDR1 MNHEY, CDR2 SVGAGI. CDR3 in amino acids: CASSYLAGANSHLHF. Here the CDR3 DNA reads TGTGCCAGCAGTTACTTAGCTGGAGCTAATTCACACCTCCACTTT.

J is TRBJ2-1 and V is TRBV6-6, with D possibly being TRBD2 (5 bases). The length of the CDR3 is 15 residues. Germline CDR1 is MNHNY and CDR2 is SVGAGI (reference sequence). With 8 bases removed from V and 0 bases from J, the gap between germline ends came to 14 bases. The CDR3 nucleotides are TGTGCCAGCTCGGAGGTAGGGAACTCCTACAATGAGCAGTTCTTC. Its translation: CASSEVGNSYNEQFF.

The V call is TRBV7-9, the J call TRBJ1-2, with a tentative D call TRBD1 (6 bases). The V gene's germline CDR1 is SEHNR and CDR2 FQNEAQ (reference sequence). V lost 10 bases and J 8 bases, leaving 23 bases between the germline ends. This CDR3 spans 14 amino acids. The CDR3 loop is CANNPTAGGQGYTF. Here the CDR3 DNA reads TGTGCCAACAACCCAACGGCCGGGGGGCAAGGCTACACCTTC.

This chain joins TRBV7-3 and TRBJ2-7, with 12 positions matching TRBD2. Germline V gene lookup returns CDR1 SGHTA and CDR2 FQGTGA. The CDR3 extends over 20 amino acids. Trimming cost V 1 base and J 2 bases; bases outside gene matches: 15. The CDR3 loop reads CASSLRLAGGWGKWAYEQYF. CDR3 bases: TGTGCCAGCAGCTTAAGGCTAGCGGGAGGGTGGGGGAAGTGGGCCTACGAGCAGTACTTC.

V is TRBV7-9 and J is TRBJ1-2, with D maybe TRBD1 (5 bases). V was shortened by 1 base and J by 4 bases, with 13 bases between the two germline ends. The germline V gene encodes CDR1 SEHNR and CDR2 FQNEAQ (reference sequence). The CDR3 sequence is 15 residues long. The CDR3 bases are TGTGCCAGCAGCTTAGAAGGGGTCAGCCTCTATGGCTACACCTTC. This translates into CASSLEGVSLYGYTF. The full variable domain, with the rest looked up from reference TRBV7-9 and TRBJ1-2, is DTGVSQNPRHKITKRGQNVTFRCDPISEHNRLYWYRQTLGQGPEFLTYFQNEAQLEKSRLLSDRFSAERPKGSFSTLEIQRTEQGDSAMYLCASSLEGVSLYGYTFGSGTRLTVV.

The chain uses TRBV6-1 and TRBJ1-2; the D is unclear. Trimming removed 6 bases from V and 0 bases from J, with 8 bases in between. The germline V gene encodes CDR1 MNHNS and CDR2 SASEGT. The CDR3 extends over 13 amino acids. This CDR3 reads CASSGVSNYGYTF. CDR3 in DNA: TGTGCCAGCAGCGGGGTTTCTAACTATGGCTACACCTTC.

The chain has TRBV5-1 and TRBJ2-1, with D possibly TRBD2 on 6 matching bases. CDR3 size: 12 residues. Trimming cost V 0 bases and J 10 bases, with 8 bases left between them. Germline loops: CDR1 SGHRS, CDR2 YFSETQ. The DNA of the CDR3 is TGCGCCAGCAGCTTGGGGGCGGGGGAGCAGTTCTTC. Residues: CASSLGAGEQFF. Based on the CDR3 plus reference TRBV5-1 and TRBJ2-1, the full variable domain is KAGVTQTPRYLIKTRGQQVTLSCSPISGHRSVSWYQQTPGQGLQFLFEYFSETQRNKGNFPGRFSGRQFSNSRSEMNVSTLELGDSALYLCASSLGAGEQFFGPGTRLTVL.

This sequence joins TRBV2 and TRBJ2-2; D may be TRBD2 (6 bases). Germline V lookup: CDR1 SNHLY, CDR2 FYNNEI. The V end lost 6 bases, the J end lost 1 base, and 18 bases lay between the germline ends. The CDR3 sequence is 17 residues long. The CDR3 nucleotides read TGTGCCAGCAGGACTTTCGCGGGGCGGGGGAACACCGGGGAGCTGTTTTTT. It yields the protein CASRTFAGRGNTGELFF.

This chain links TRBV18 with TRBJ2-7; TRBD2 is a possible D gene (6 bases). CDR1 and CDR2 from the germline V gene are KGHSH and LQKENI. V gave up 3 bases and J gave up 7 bases, with 19 bases separating them. This CDR3 is 15 amino acids long. The DNA for the CDR3 is TGTGCCAGCTCACCTGGGCTAGCGTCCCTCGTAGAGCAGTACTTC. Its protein product is CASSPGLASLVEQYF.

For this clone: Relative to the germline gene, one junction end is altered; a read error may explain this. The chain links TRBV20-1 to TRBJ2-1; perhaps TRBD2 as D (5 bases). Germline V lookup: CDR1 DFQATT, CDR2 SNEGSKA (reference sequence). The CDR3 consists of 11 residues. As DNA, the CDR3 is TGCAGTGCTAGAGTATTTCCGCGGGCGGTCTTC. It yields the protein CSARVFPRAVF.

The chain joins TRBV5-1 to TRBJ2-3; perhaps TRBD1 as D (5 bases). CDR3 length: 16 residues. Trimming left V 2 bases short and J 7 bases short, with 20 bases between. Per the germline V gene, CDR1 is SGHRS and CDR2 is YFSETQ. DNA for the CDR3: TGCGCCAGCAGCTTAGAGTGGGGCAGAACTTATAATACGCAGTATTTT. Protein sequence: CASSLEWGRTYNTQYF.

Concerning this clone: In the same sample, other DNA sequences code for this CDR3. J is TRBJ2-1 and V is TRBV5-1; TRBD2 matches 10 bases. The CDR3 is made up of 15 amino acids. Germline CDR1 reads SGHRS; CDR2 reads YFSETQ. V trimming: 2 bases; J trimming: 2 bases; junction bases outside the gene matches: 1. The CDR3 protein is CASSLAGGTYNEQFF. CDR3 coding DNA: TGCGCCAGCAGCTTAGCGGGAGGGACCTACAATGAGCAGTTCTTC.

The rearrangement links TRBV25-1 to TRBJ2-5, with a weak D call TRBD2 (6 bases). CDR3 length: 14 amino acids. Germline CDR1 reads MGHDK; CDR2 reads SYGVNS. V was pared by 4 bases and J by 0 bases, with 9 bases between. The CDR3 here is CASSGIADQETQYF. The CDR3 bases are TGTGCCAGCAGTGGAATAGCGGACCAAGAGACCCAGTACTTC.

The chain combines TRBV6-1 with TRBJ2-1; 11 positions agree with TRBD2. The CDR3 has 15 amino acids. From germline, CDR1 is MNHNS and CDR2 SASEGT. After removal of 4 bases from V and 5 bases from J, the junction contained 4 bases not matched to a gene. The chain's CDR3 is CASSVGLAEHNEQFF. Here the CDR3 DNA reads TGTGCCAGCAGTGTGGGACTAGCGGAACACAATGAGCAGTTCTTC.

CDR3 amino acids: CASSFRGEKLFF. The CDR3 DNA is TGTGCCAGCAGCTTCCGGGGGGAAAAACTGTTTTTT. V and J are TRBV7-2 and TRBJ1-4; possibly TRBD1 for D (5 bases). This CDR3 is built from 12 residues. V lost 3 bases to trimming and J lost 8 bases, with 7 bases between them. From germline, CDR1 is SGHTA and CDR2 FQGNSA.

V and J are TRBV27 and TRBJ1-6, with D uncertain. Trimming cost V 3 bases and J 6 bases, with 3 bases left between them. Germline values: CDR1 MNHEY, CDR2 SMNVEV (reference sequence). The CDR3 has 12 amino acids. CDR3 amino acids: CASSFINSPLHF. CDR3 bases: TGTGCCAGCAGTTTCATTAATTCACCCCTCCACTTT.

The chain recombines TRBV4-1 with TRBJ1-3, with TRBD1 as a possible D gene (6 bases). With 4 bases removed from V and 3 bases from J, the gap between germline ends came to 13 bases. The CDR3 has 15 amino acids. CDR1 and CDR2 from the germline V gene are MGHRA and YSYEKL. This chain's CDR3 is CASSPRTDDGNTIYF. DNA of the CDR3: TGCGCCAGCAGCCCTCGGACAGACGATGGAAACACCATATATTTT.

The chain is built from TRBV19 and TRBJ1-2, with TRBD1 identical over 7 bases. CDR3 length: 15 amino acids. Germline V gene sequence: CDR1 LNHDA, CDR2 SQIVND (reference sequence). V gave up 3 bases and J gave up 2 bases; unmatched junction bases: 6. Here the CDR3 reads CASSILPTGNYGYTF. The CDR3 DNA sequence: TGTGCCAGTAGTATCCTCCCGACAGGGAACTATGGCTACACCTTC.

This chain connects TRBV7-9 to TRBJ1-5; 7 bases agree with TRBD1. V was clipped by 7 bases and J by 6 bases; unmatched bases: 6. Germline assignment: CDR1 SEHNR and CDR2 FQNEAQ (reference sequence). This CDR3 is built from 13 residues. Here the CDR3 DNA reads TGTGCCAGCAACGACAGGGTGGGTCAGCCCCAGCATTTT. Translating gives CASNDRVGQPQHF.

J is TRBJ1-6 and V is TRBV6-4, with TRBD1 matching over 9 bases. J gave up 9 bases and V 0 bases, and 0 bases lay outside the gene matches. CDR1 MRHNA and CDR2 SNTAGT come from the germline V gene. CDR3 length equals 14 residues. The CDR3 protein is CASSDSTGGSPLHF. In DNA form, the CDR3 reads TGTGCCAGCAGTGACTCGACAGGGGGTTCACCCCTCCACTTT.

The chain is built from TRBV5-1 and TRBJ2-2; TRBD1 is a possible D gene (5 bases). The germline V and J ends were trimmed by 2 bases and 0 bases, with 11 bases remaining between them. Germline V gene sequence: CDR1 SGHRS, CDR2 YFSETQ. There are 16 residues in the CDR3. CDR3 in amino acids: CASSFGTGANTGELFF. CDR3 nucleotide sequence: TGCGCCAGCAGCTTTGGTACAGGTGCGAACACCGGGGAGCTGTTTTTT.

The chain uses TRBV6-5 and TRBJ2-7; TRBD1 might be the D (6 bases). Germline-derived CDR1 and CDR2 are MNHEY and SVGAGI. The V end was cut by 5 bases, the J end by 2 bases, with 7 bases between. The CDR3 runs to 12 residues. CDR3 DNA sequence: TGTGCCAGCAGTCAGGGGACCTACGAGCAGTACTTC. It encodes CASSQGTYEQYF.

This sequence joins TRBV7-9 and TRBJ1-6, with a possible D match to TRBD1 (6 bases). Germline V gene data show CDR1 as SEHNR and CDR2 as FQNEAQ (reference sequence). Trimming shortened V by 5 bases and J by 10 bases, and 18 bases separated the two germline ends. The CDR3 loop spans 15 amino acids. CDR3 protein: CASSRNTGTGSPLHF. CDR3 DNA: TGTGCCAGCAGCCGAAACACAGGGACGGGATCACCCCTCCACTTT.

V is TRBV30 and J is TRBJ1-2, with 9 nucleotides matching TRBD1. After removal of 3 bases from V and 2 bases from J, the junction contained 7 bases not matched to a gene. This CDR3 has 15 amino acids. Germline V CDR1 and CDR2: GTSNPN, SVGIG (reference sequence). CDR3 nucleotide sequence: TGTGCCTGGAGCATAACAGGGGGCTCGAACTATGGCTACACCTTC. This codes for CAWSITGGSNYGYTF. The full variable domain, completed using reference TRBV30 and TRBJ1-2, is SQTIHQWPATLVQPVGSPLSLECTVEGTSNPNLYWYRQAAGRGLQLLFYSVGIGQISSEVPQNLSASRPQDRQFILSSKKLLLSDSGFYLCAWSITGGSNYGYTFGSGTRLTVV.